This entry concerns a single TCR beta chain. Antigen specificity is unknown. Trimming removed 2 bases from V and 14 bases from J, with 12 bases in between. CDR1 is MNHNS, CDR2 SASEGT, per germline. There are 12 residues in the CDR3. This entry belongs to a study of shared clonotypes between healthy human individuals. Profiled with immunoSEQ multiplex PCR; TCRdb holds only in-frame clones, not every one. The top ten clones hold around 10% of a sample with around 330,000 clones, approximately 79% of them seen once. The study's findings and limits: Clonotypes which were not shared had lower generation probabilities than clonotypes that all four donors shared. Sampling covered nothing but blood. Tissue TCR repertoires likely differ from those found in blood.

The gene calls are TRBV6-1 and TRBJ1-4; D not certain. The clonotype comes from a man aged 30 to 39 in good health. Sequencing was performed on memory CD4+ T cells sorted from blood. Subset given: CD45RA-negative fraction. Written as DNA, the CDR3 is TGTGCCAGCAGTGAAACTTCCGGTCTTCTGTTTTTT. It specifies CASSETSGLLFF.